The present entry profiles one TCR beta chain with its context. Its specificity is not known. The assay was immunoSEQ multiplex PCR, and TCRdb's table has in-frame clones only and misses some. The table lists some 900,000 clones, less than 85% of them singletons. The CDR3 is made up of 18 amino acids. The V and J ends lost 2 bases and 1 base, in that order; junction bases with no gene match: 10. Germline CDR1 MGHRA, CDR2 YSYEKL. The study separated CD4+ cells into CD45RA+ naive and CD45RA-negative memory subsets. These data belong to a study of shared clonotypes between healthy human individuals. Across the study: The people who gave samples were two women and three men aged 18 to 49. Study findings and constraints: The four-donor shared clonotypes exceeded non-shared clonotypes in generation probability, with non-shared ones scoring lower.

The chain links TRBV4-1 to TRBJ2-3, with TRBD2 matching 9 bases. The specimen was memory CD4+ T cells sorted from blood. Subset reported: CD45RA-negative fraction. This TCR derives from a man younger than 35 in good health. The DNA for the CDR3 is TGCGCCAGCAGCCAACGGGGCGGGAGGGACAGAGGCACAGATACGCAGTATTTT. This sequence encodes CASSQRGGRDRGTDTQYF.